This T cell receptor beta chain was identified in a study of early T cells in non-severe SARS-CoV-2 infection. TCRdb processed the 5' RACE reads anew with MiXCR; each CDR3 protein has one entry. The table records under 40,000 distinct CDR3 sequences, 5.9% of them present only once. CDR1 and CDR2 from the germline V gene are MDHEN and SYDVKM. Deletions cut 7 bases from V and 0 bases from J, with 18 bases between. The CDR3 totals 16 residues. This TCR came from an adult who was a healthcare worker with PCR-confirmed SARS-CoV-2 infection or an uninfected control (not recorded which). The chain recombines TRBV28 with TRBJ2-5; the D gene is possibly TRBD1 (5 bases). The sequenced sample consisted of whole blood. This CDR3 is CASKPTGPAYQETQYF. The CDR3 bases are TGTGCCAGCAAGCCCACAGGCCCCGCGTACCAAGAGACCCAGTACTTC.